These T cell receptor beta chains were read from a single sample in a study of shared clonotypes between healthy human individuals. Repertoires were generated with immunoSEQ multiplex PCR, while TCRdb's copy carries only in-frame clones and drops some. Seen here are about 1.1 million clones, around 78% observed once, and the top ten hold approximately 0.56%. Input material: memory CD4+ T cells from PBMCs. Receptor source: a man between 18 and 29 years old in good health. Some clones in this sample may be carry-over from other donors' samples. CDR3s include the opening cysteine and the closing phenylalanine or tryptophan. The order of the fields is V gene, clone size, CDR3 length, D gene, J gene, CDR3 DNA, CDR3 protein. A D gene is named only where the DNA matches it firmly. The size of a clone is reported for some rows only, either as once, few or many, or as a class for expanded clones.

v_gene: TRBV6-5
abundance: once
len: 15
d_gene: .
j_gene: TRBJ2-6
CDR3nt: TGTGCCGTCCAGCGGACCCCCTCTGGGGCCAACGTCCTGACTTTC
CDR3aa: CAVQRTPSGANVLTF

v_gene: TRBV4-2
abundance: .
len: 15
d_gene: TRBD1
j_gene: TRBJ2-1
CDR3nt: TGTGCCAGCAGCCAAGTGTCGGCAGGGGGCAATGAGCAGTTCTTC
CDR3aa: CASSQVSAGGNEQFF

v_gene: TRBV28
abundance: .
len: 12
d_gene: .
j_gene: TRBJ2-5
CDR3nt: TGTGCCAGCGTTTCTGGGGGGGAGACCCAGTACTTC
CDR3aa: CASVSGGETQYF

v_gene: TRBV19
abundance: .
len: 14
d_gene: TRBD2
j_gene: TRBJ2-3
CDR3nt: TGTGCCAGTAGCCTTAGCGGGGACACAGATACGCAGTATTTT
CDR3aa: CASSLSGDTDTQYF

v_gene: TRBV29-1
abundance: .
len: 15
d_gene: .
j_gene: TRBJ2-3
CDR3nt: TGCAGCGTTGATGGGACCCCCGTCGGCACAGATACGCAGTATTTT
CDR3aa: CSVDGTPVGTDTQYF

v_gene: TRBV5-1
abundance: .
len: 13
d_gene: .
j_gene: TRBJ2-1
CDR3nt: TGCGCCAGCAGCCATCGGGACTCCAATGAGCAGTTCTTC
CDR3aa: CASSHRDSNEQFF

v_gene: TRBV6-5
abundance: .
len: 12
d_gene: .
j_gene: TRBJ1-1
CDR3nt: TGTGCCAGCAGGAACGGACAGTCAGAAGCTTTCTTT
CDR3aa: CASRNGQSEAFF

v_gene: TRBV5-1
abundance: .
len: 14
d_gene: .
j_gene: TRBJ2-3
CDR3nt: TGCGCCAGCAGCTTGGATTGGCTCACAGATACGCAGTATTTT
CDR3aa: CASSLDWLTDTQYF

v_gene: TRBV6-1
abundance: once
len: 13
d_gene: .
j_gene: TRBJ2-3
CDR3nt: TGTGCCAGCAGAGAGGGGTCATCGGATACGCAGTATTTT
CDR3aa: CASREGSSDTQYF

v_gene: TRBV7-3
abundance: .
len: 12
d_gene: .
j_gene: TRBJ2-1
CDR3nt: TGTGCCAGCAGCTTCCTGACAGACGAGAAGTTCTTC
CDR3aa: CASSFLTDEKFF

v_gene: TRBV28
abundance: .
len: 13
d_gene: .
j_gene: TRBJ2-7
CDR3nt: TGTGCCAGCAGCGGGACTGGAACCTACGAGCAGTACTTC
CDR3aa: CASSGTGTYEQYF

v_gene: TRBV11-2
abundance: .
len: 15
d_gene: .
j_gene: TRBJ2-1
CDR3nt: TGTGCCAGCAGCCCACAGAGGGGAGGTGGCGATGAGCAGTTCTTC
CDR3aa: CASSPQRGGGDEQFF

v_gene: TRBV20-1
abundance: .
len: 10
d_gene: .
j_gene: TRBJ2-1
CDR3nt: TGCAGTTTATCGAGCAATGAGCAGTTCTTC
CDR3aa: CSLSSNEQFF

v_gene: TRBV12-2
abundance: .
len: 17
d_gene: .
j_gene: TRBJ2-7
CDR3nt: TGTGCAAGTCGCTTAGCCCGTGCCTTCGGGACCCCGTACGAGCAGTACTTC
CDR3aa: CASRLARAFGTPYEQYF

v_gene: TRBV5-1
abundance: .
len: 13
d_gene: .
j_gene: TRBJ2-5
CDR3nt: TGCGCCAGCAGCGTGGGGCAACCAGAGACCCAGTACTTC
CDR3aa: CASSVGQPETQYF

v_gene: TRBV11-2
abundance: .
len: 14
d_gene: TRBD1
j_gene: TRBJ1-2
CDR3nt: TGTGCCAGCAGCTTTACCGGGACAGGGTATGGCTACACCTTC
CDR3aa: CASSFTGTGYGYTF

v_gene: TRBV19
abundance: .
len: 17
d_gene: TRBD2
j_gene: TRBJ2-2
CDR3nt: TGTGCCAGTAGTATTGGCGTGGCGGGAGGTAACACCGGGGAGCTGTTTTTT
CDR3aa: CASSIGVAGGNTGELFF

v_gene: TRBV7-9
abundance: few
len: 17
d_gene: .
j_gene: TRBJ2-2
CDR3nt: TGTGCCAGCAGCTCCCTGACGCCCACAAGAATCCTCGGGGAGCTGTTTTTT
CDR3aa: CASSSLTPTRILGELFF

v_gene: TRBV30
abundance: .
len: 13
d_gene: .
j_gene: TRBJ2-1
CDR3nt: TGTGCCTGGAGGTGGAGCTCCTACAATGAGCAGTTCTTC
CDR3aa: CAWRWSSYNEQFF

v_gene: TRBV19
abundance: .
len: 15
d_gene: .
j_gene: TRBJ2-3
CDR3nt: TGTGCCAGTAGGGCTTTCGCGTCCCACCTAGATACGCAGTATTTT
CDR3aa: CASRAFASHLDTQYF

v_gene: TRBV4-1
abundance: .
len: 17
d_gene: TRBD2
j_gene: TRBJ2-1
CDR3nt: TGCGCCAGCAGCCATGCCAGCGGGAGGGGAACCAACAATGAGCAGTTCTTC
CDR3aa: CASSHASGRGTNNEQFF

v_gene: TRBV28
abundance: .
len: 15
d_gene: .
j_gene: TRBJ2-7
CDR3nt: TGTGCCAGCAGTTCCCCATCCGGGGCTACCTACGAGCAGTACTTC
CDR3aa: CASSSPSGATYEQYF

v_gene: TRBV12-5
abundance: few
len: 13
d_gene: .
j_gene: TRBJ2-6
CDR3nt: TGTGCTAGTGCCCCTTCTGGGGCCAACGTCCTGACTTTC
CDR3aa: CASAPSGANVLTF

v_gene: TRBV7-8
abundance: .
len: 12
d_gene: .
j_gene: TRBJ1-3
CDR3nt: TGTGCCAGCAGTTGGGATGGAAACACCATATATTTT
CDR3aa: CASSWDGNTIYF

v_gene: TRBV9
abundance: .
len: 14
d_gene: .
j_gene: TRBJ2-2
CDR3nt: TGTGCCAGCAGCGTACTAGCGAACACCGGGGAGCTGTTTTTT
CDR3aa: CASSVLANTGELFF

v_gene: TRBV6-5
abundance: .
len: 13
d_gene: .
j_gene: TRBJ1-1
CDR3nt: TGTGCCAGCAGTGTACCGGGTACAGGGTACGCTTTCTTT
CDR3aa: CASSVPGTGYAFF

v_gene: TRBV27
abundance: .
len: 15
d_gene: .
j_gene: TRBJ1-1
CDR3nt: TGTGCCAGCAGTCCCCCCCAGGGGACGAACACTGAAGCTTTCTTT
CDR3aa: CASSPPQGTNTEAFF

v_gene: TRBV21-1
abundance: .
len: 12
d_gene: .
j_gene: TRBJ2-7
CDR3nt: TGTGCCAGCAGCAAACGTACTCTAGGGCAGTACTTC
CDR3aa: CASSKRTLGQYF

v_gene: TRBV29-1
abundance: few
len: 12
d_gene: TRBD1
j_gene: TRBJ1-2
CDR3nt: TGCAGCGTTGACAGGGGGAACTATGGCTACACCTTC
CDR3aa: CSVDRGNYGYTF

v_gene: TRBV18
abundance: .
len: 17
d_gene: TRBD2
j_gene: TRBJ2-1
CDR3nt: TGTGCCAGCTCACCCAACGGACTAGCGGGCTCCTCGGATGAGCAGTTCTTC
CDR3aa: CASSPNGLAGSSDEQFF

v_gene: TRBV7-9
abundance: .
len: 14
d_gene: TRBD1
j_gene: TRBJ2-7
CDR3nt: TGTGCCAGCAGCCAGACAGGGGGGTCCTACGAGCAGTACTTC
CDR3aa: CASSQTGGSYEQYF

v_gene: TRBV6-1
abundance: few
len: 14
d_gene: .
j_gene: TRBJ1-1
CDR3nt: TGTGCCAGCAGTGAACTTCCAGGGAGCGGTGAAGCTTTCTTT
CDR3aa: CASSELPGSGEAFF

v_gene: TRBV30
abundance: .
len: 15
d_gene: .
j_gene: TRBJ2-7
CDR3nt: TGTGCCTGGAGTCCGGGCCCCCGACCAACCTACGAGCAGTACTTC
CDR3aa: CAWSPGPRPTYEQYF

v_gene: TRBV5-1
abundance: .
len: 15
d_gene: TRBD2
j_gene: TRBJ2-5
CDR3nt: TGCGCCAGCAGCTTGTTCAAGGCTAGCGGCGAGACCCAGTACTTC
CDR3aa: CASSLFKASGETQYF

v_gene: TRBV5-4
abundance: .
len: 15
d_gene: .
j_gene: TRBJ2-2
CDR3nt: TGTGCCAGCAGCTTGGTCGGGGAAGACACCGGGGAGCTGTTTTTT
CDR3aa: CASSLVGEDTGELFF

v_gene: TRBV5-5
abundance: many
len: 14
d_gene: .
j_gene: TRBJ2-4
CDR3nt: TGTGCCAGCAGCTTCGGAGTGGACAAAAACATTCAGTACTTC
CDR3aa: CASSFGVDKNIQYF

v_gene: TRBV6-1
abundance: .
len: 13
d_gene: .
j_gene: TRBJ1-2
CDR3nt: TGTGCCAGCAGTGAAACCAGGGGTTATGGCTACACCTTC
CDR3aa: CASSETRGYGYTF

v_gene: TRBV2
abundance: .
len: 11
d_gene: .
j_gene: TRBJ1-1
CDR3nt: TGTGCCAGCAGTTTACACACTGAAGCTTTCTTT
CDR3aa: CASSLHTEAFF

v_gene: TRBV5-6
abundance: .
len: 16
d_gene: TRBD2
j_gene: TRBJ2-1
CDR3nt: TGTGCCAGCAGCAGACTAGCGGGAGGGTCCTACAATGAGCAGTTCTTC
CDR3aa: CASSRLAGGSYNEQFF

v_gene: TRBV7-9
abundance: .
len: 14
d_gene: .
j_gene: TRBJ1-1
CDR3nt: TGTGCCAGCAGCCAAGATATAGGGTTCACTGAAGCTTTCTTT
CDR3aa: CASSQDIGFTEAFF

v_gene: TRBV7-2
abundance: .
len: 15
d_gene: TRBD2
j_gene: TRBJ2-7
CDR3nt: TGTGCCAGCAGCTTATTGTGGCTAGCGGGATACGAGCAGTACTTC
CDR3aa: CASSLLWLAGYEQYF